The next 7 T cell receptor beta chains were all read from a single sample in a study of Ad26.COV2.S vaccination and SARS-CoV-2 variants. The data were produced by immunoSEQ multiplex PCR, yet TCRdb's version contains in-frame clones alone and is incomplete. The table lists 300,000 to 500,000 clones, 88% of them singletons. As to treatment: about 20 received Ad26.COV2.S at low or high dose, single or two shots; several received placebo; per-sample allocation not given. Sampling occurred on day 63 after the first vaccine or placebo injection. This sample comprised peripheral blood, obtained in a trial of Ad26.COV2.S vaccine versus placebo. These receptors originate from a person aged 18-60 years who received the Ad26.COV2.S COVID-19 vaccine or a placebo.

The gene calls are TRBV27 and TRBJ2-7; either TRBD1 or TRBD2 may supply D (7 bases each). The germline V gene encodes CDR1 MNHEY and CDR2 SMNVEV (reference sequence). Trimming stripped 3 bases from V and 4 bases from J, with 13 bases between. The CDR3 has 14 amino acids. This CDR3 reads CASSFRGGSYEQYF. Written as DNA, the CDR3 is TGTGCCAGCAGTTTCAGGGGGGGCTCGTACGAGCAGTACTTC.

The chain carries TRBV30 and TRBJ2-7; 9 bases fit TRBD1. Germline V CDR1 and CDR2: GTSNPN, SVGIG (reference sequence). With 3 bases clipped from V and 4 bases from J, the junction kept 7 bases outside the gene matches. CDR3 length: 14 amino acids. CDR3 in amino acids: CAWSGGDREYEQYF. Written as DNA, the CDR3 is TGTGCCTGGAGCGGAGGGGACAGGGAATACGAGCAGTACTTC. Supplemented by reference TRBV30 and TRBJ2-7, the full variable domain reads SQTIHQWPATLVQPVGSPLSLECTVEGTSNPNLYWYRQAAGRGLQLLFYSVGIGQISSEVPQNLSASRPQDRQFILSSKKLLLSDSGFYLCAWSGGDREYEQYFGPGTRLTVT.

The chain combines TRBV6-4 with TRBJ1-6; the D gene is possibly TRBD1 (5 bases). The CDR3 spans 15 residues. Deletions cut 0 bases from V and 3 bases from J, with 6 bases between. The germline V gene has CDR1 MRHNA and CDR2 SNTAGT. The CDR3 reads CASSDSTVYNSPLHF. The DNA for the CDR3 is TGTGCCAGCAGTGACTCGACAGTCTATAATTCACCCCTCCACTTT.

The rearrangement joins TRBV10-3 to TRBJ1-1; TRBD1 might be the D (5 bases). The V gene's germline CDR1 is ENHRY and CDR2 SYGVKD. This CDR3 region has 15 residues. V was cut by 6 bases and J by 1 base, with 15 bases left in between. The DNA of the CDR3 is TGTGCCATCAGGGACCCGGGACGGAAGAACACTGAAGCTTTCTTT. Translating gives CAIRDPGRKNTEAFF.

The chain uses TRBV7-2 and TRBJ1-1; D is uncertain. The germline V gene has CDR1 SGHTA and CDR2 FQGNSA. V gave up 2 bases and J gave up 1 base, with 8 bases separating them. The CDR3 sequence is 14 residues long. CDR3 sequence (DNA): TGTGCCAGCAGCTTATCGGACGGGAACACTGAAGCTTTCTTT. Translation: CASSLSDGNTEAFF.

This chain connects TRBV5-8 to TRBJ1-2; D gene ambiguous. This CDR3 spans 13 amino acids. V lost 8 bases and J 0 bases, leaving 11 bases between the germline ends. Germline CDR1 SGHTS, CDR2 YDEGEE. The CDR3 protein is CASGAGPNYGYTF. The DNA of the CDR3 is TGTGCCAGTGGAGCCGGGCCTAACTATGGCTACACCTTC.

V gene TRBV12-5 combines with J gene TRBJ1-2; 9 bases agree with TRBD1. Germline V CDR1 and CDR2: LGHNT, FRNRAP. Trimming at V came to 1 base and at J to 0 bases, leaving 6 bases not matched to a gene. The CDR3 runs 17 residues. The CDR3 loop reads CASGLAWDRATNYGYTF. CDR3 coding DNA: TGTGCTAGTGGTTTGGCTTGGGACAGGGCCACTAACTATGGCTACACCTTC. The complete variable domain, with remaining parts taken from reference TRBV12-5 and TRBJ1-2, reads DARVTQTPRHKVTEMGQEVTMRCQPILGHNTVFWYRQTMMQGLELLAYFRNRAPLDDSGMPKDRFSAEMPDATLATLKIQPSEPRDSAVYFCASGLAWDRATNYGYTFGSGTRLTVV.